The rows below give T cell receptor beta chains drawn from one sample of a study of cytomegalovirus exposure and HLA in healthy donors. Assay used: immunoSEQ multiplex PCR; TCRdb lists only in-frame clones, some missing. Among approximately 150,000 clones listed, roughly 77% were seen once. Sequencing was performed on PBMCs. The receptors were sampled from a male donor in good health and CMV-seronegative. The CDR3 runs from the conserved cysteine through the conserved F or W.

v_call cdr3_aa
TRBV5-4 CASSFMTGYTDTQYF
TRBV30 CAWSVGQGFRQPQHF
TRBV18 CASSPPVEGRRESSYNEQFF
TRBV19 CASSMPGQGFEAFF
TRBV7-9 CASSLEGGVGDTQYF
TRBV15 CATSRESGGNTIYF
TRBV7-9 CASSLVLAGAYEQYF
TRBV6-4 CASSDSVGGGYTF
TRBV4-3 CASSQRLANNEQYF
TRBV28 CASSFPGVYGYTF
TRBV5-1 CASSRTRQGSSGANVLTF
TRBV7-2 CASRTGLSETQYF
TRBV5-1 CASQKGTSGSDEQFF
TRBV2 CASSVGFGQGALDTGELFF
TRBV4-2 CASSQDYQSNQPQHF
TRBV2 CATGSGTSYEQYF
TRBV6-6 CASSYRDRGNQPQHF
TRBV7-8 CASTSGGVPYEQYF